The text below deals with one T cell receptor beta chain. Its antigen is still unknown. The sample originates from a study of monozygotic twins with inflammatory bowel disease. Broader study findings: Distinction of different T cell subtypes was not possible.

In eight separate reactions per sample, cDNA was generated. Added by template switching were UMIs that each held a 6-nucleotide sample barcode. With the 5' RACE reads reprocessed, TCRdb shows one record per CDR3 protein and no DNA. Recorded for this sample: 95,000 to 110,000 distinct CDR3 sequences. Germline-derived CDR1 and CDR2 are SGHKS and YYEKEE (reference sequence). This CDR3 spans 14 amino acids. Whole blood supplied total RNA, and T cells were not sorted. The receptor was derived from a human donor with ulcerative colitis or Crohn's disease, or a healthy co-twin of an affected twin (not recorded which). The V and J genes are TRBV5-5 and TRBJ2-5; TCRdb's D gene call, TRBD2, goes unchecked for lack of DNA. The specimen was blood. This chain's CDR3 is CASSFPAGQETQYF.